The 11 T cell receptor beta chains in this list originate from one sample, sequenced in a study of blood T cell repertoires in COVID-19. Data came from immunoSEQ multiplex PCR; TCRdb stores just in-frame clones and leaves some out. In the table there are about 160,000 clones, 70% to 80% of which are singletons. The sample consisted of peripheral blood. All receptors come from a man in his 60s with acute or convalescent COVID-19.

The gene calls are TRBV18 and TRBJ2-7; 9 positions match TRBD1. The V gene end was trimmed by 2 bases and the J gene end by 7 bases; junction bases not matched to a gene: 6. Germline V gene data show CDR1 as KGHSH and CDR2 as LQKENI. This CDR3 has 14 amino acids. CDR3 loop: CASSPGTGREEQYF. CDR3 in DNA: TGTGCCAGCTCACCAGGGACAGGGCGCGAGGAGCAGTACTTC.

The V call is TRBV19, the J call TRBJ2-7; D uncertain. Trimming shortened V by 5 bases and J by 4 bases, and 6 bases separated the two germline ends. CDR1 is LNHDA, CDR2 SQIVND, per germline (reference sequence). The CDR3 runs to 11 residues. CDR3 sequence: CASSSRYEQYF. The CDR3, as DNA: TGTGCCAGTAGTTCCCGGTACGAGCAGTACTTC. The full variable domain, in which reference TRBV19 and TRBJ2-7 provide the parts outside the CDR3, is DGGITQSPKYLFRKEGQNVTLSCEQNLNHDAMYWYRQDPGQGLRLIYYSQIVNDFQKGDIAEGYSVSREKKESFPLTVTSAQKNPTAFYLCASSSRYEQYFGPGTRLTVT.

This clone appeared a few times. DNA of the CDR3: TGCAGCGTTGACGACAGGGGGATACATGGCTACACCTTC. Residues: CSVDDRGIHGYTF. The chain combines TRBV29-1 with TRBJ1-2, with 9 positions matching TRBD1. Trimming removed 3 bases from V and 6 bases from J; junction bases left unmatched: 5. CDR1 SQVTM and CDR2 ANQGSEA come from the germline V gene. CDR3 length equals 13 residues.

The chain is built from TRBV6-5 and TRBJ2-7; 12 bases map to TRBD1. CDR1 and CDR2 (germline): MNHEY, SVGAGI. This CDR3 has 16 residues. V was pared by 4 bases and J by 5 bases, with 9 bases of the junction left unmatched. This CDR3 is CASSSLRDRGRHEQYF. CDR3 DNA: TGTGCCAGCAGTTCCTTAAGGGACAGGGGGCGCCACGAGCAGTACTTC.

The chain links TRBV18 to TRBJ1-1, with 8 bases matching TRBD1. Germline values: CDR1 KGHSH, CDR2 LQKENI. The length of the CDR3 is 16 residues. The V gene end was trimmed by 3 bases and the J gene end by 0 bases; junction bases not matched to a gene: 6. CDR3 residues: CASSPAGQALNTEAFF. The CDR3 bases are TGTGCCAGCTCACCGGCGGGACAGGCCTTGAACACTGAAGCTTTCTTT.

This clone was seen a few times. V usage is TRBV6-5 and J usage is TRBJ2-7, with TRBD1 matching over 8 bases. Trimming removed 2 bases from V and 1 base from J; junction bases left unmatched: 4. This CDR3 has 15 residues. Per the germline V gene, CDR1 is MNHEY and CDR2 is SVGAGI. The CDR3 is CASSYLTGASYEQYF. The CDR3 nucleotides read TGTGCCAGCAGTTACCTGACAGGGGCATCCTACGAGCAGTACTTC.

V usage is TRBV7-2 and J usage is TRBJ2-7, with 8 bases lining up with TRBD1. Germline V CDR1 and CDR2: SGHTA, FQGNSA. The V segment lost 1 base and the J segment 3 bases; nucleotides outside the gene matches: 5. The CDR3 length is 15 residues. CDR3 sequence reads: CASSLGQGLFYEQYF. The DNA of the CDR3 is TGTGCCAGCAGCTTAGGACAGGGGTTATTCTACGAGCAGTACTTC.

The chain links TRBV29-1 to TRBJ2-1, with 8 nucleotides matching TRBD1. CDR1 SQVTM and CDR2 ANQGSEA come from the germline V gene. V was clipped by 5 bases and J by 6 bases; unmatched bases: 12. CDR3 length: 15 amino acids. In DNA form, the CDR3 reads TGCAGCGTTCGACAGGGGAATTGGGATCTCAATGAGCAGTTCTTC. Amino acids: CSVRQGNWDLNEQFF.

This clone was observed a few times. Other nucleotide sequences in the sample specify the same CDR3. This CDR3 is CASSIDSYGYTF. DNA for the CDR3: TGTGCCAGTAGTATAGACAGCTATGGCTACACCTTC. The chain joins TRBV19 to TRBJ1-2, with no clear D. This CDR3 contains 12 residues. Germline values: CDR1 LNHDA, CDR2 SQIVND (reference sequence). Trimming pared 0 bases from V and 4 bases from J, leaving 3 bases between. The full variable domain, in which reference TRBV19 and TRBJ1-2 provide the parts outside the CDR3, is DGGITQSPKYLFRKEGQNVTLSCEQNLNHDAMYWYRQDPGQGLRLIYYSQIVNDFQKGDIAEGYSVSREKKESFPLTVTSAQKNPTAFYLCASSIDSYGYTFGSGTRLTVV.

This clone was picked up one time. The rearrangement uses TRBV24-1 and TRBJ2-1; 9 nucleotides align to TRBD1. This CDR3 region has 18 residues. Germline V lookup: CDR1 KGHDR, CDR2 SFDVKD. V was pared by 0 bases and J by 3 bases, with 8 bases of the junction left unmatched. The CDR3 spells CATSDLRTGELGYNEQFF. In DNA, the CDR3 is TGTGCCACCAGTGATTTGAGGACAGGGGAACTTGGCTACAATGAGCAGTTCTTC.

This clone was recorded a few times. Here the CDR3 reads CASSHVDRPNSPLHF. The CDR3, as DNA: TGCGCCAGCAGCCACGTGGACAGGCCGAATTCACCCCTCCACTTT. The chain carries TRBV4-3 and TRBJ1-6, with 7 bases aligning to TRBD1. This CDR3 has 15 amino acids. Germline CDR1 reads LGHNA; CDR2 reads YSLEER. The V and J ends lost 3 bases and 7 bases, in that order; junction bases with no gene match: 6.